This T cell receptor beta chain is from a study of vaccination and CD4 T cells after COVID-19. Treatment here: roughly ten-day PBMC culture with coronavirus spike peptide pools or control peptides (ViraFEST assay). Every positive PCR date fell between March and December 2020, earlier than the US Alpha, Beta and Delta variants. The study sequenced cultured CD4+ T cell DNA using the Oncomine TCR Beta short-read assay. MiXCR, run by TCRdb on the PCR reads, gives a single entry per CDR3 protein. Among some 20,000 distinct CDR3 sequences, roughly half were seen once, and the ten largest hold 2.5%. Points from the study as a whole: Counts of SARS-CoV-2-reactive clonotypes had a median that went from approximately 21 to 40, a nonsignificant change.

Remarks on this clonotype: What it binds is unknown.

This clonotype was obtained from a human donor who had recovered from COVID-19. The source was CD4+ T cells from blood, cultured in vitro, collected after SARS-CoV-2 vaccination.

The CDR3 sequence: CSAHRGGRYEQYF. The CDR3 bases are TGCAGTGCCCACCGCGGGGGGAGATACGAGCAGTACTTC. The chain combines TRBV20-1 with TRBJ2-7; TRBD2 matches at 8 bases. The CDR3 runs 13 residues. Losses at the gene ends were 6 bases for V and 4 bases for J; bases not matched to a gene: 8. Germline CDR1 is DFQATT and CDR2 is SNEGSKA (reference sequence).